This T cell receptor (beta chain) is from a study of blood T cells in healthy people across ages. Study-wide findings and caveats: Strongly correlated with naive T cell percentage was TCR beta diversity. Unsorted PBMCs prevented conclusive naive versus antigen-experienced comparison.

It was with a sample-barcoded 5' primer and a J-beta primer mix that a second PCR of roughly 7 to 12 cycles was run. MiXCR, run by TCRdb on the 5' RACE reads, gives a single entry per CDR3 protein. The data contain 1,800,000 or so distinct CDR3 sequences, 30% to 40% of them singletons. This clonotype was observed a few times. Its antigen is not identified. Total RNA amounts of at least 6 micrograms were extracted per sample. Germline CDR1 and CDR2: DFQATT and SNEGSKA (reference sequence). V gave up 8 bases and J gave up 0 bases, with 13 bases separating them. This CDR3 comprises 13 residues. The receptor was isolated from a human donor in good health. The rearrangement uses TRBV20-1 and TRBJ1-2, with a tentative D call TRBD1 (5 bases). Sequenced sample: blood. CDR3 region: CSFRDGSNYGYTF. CDR3 in DNA: TGCAGTTTTCGGGACGGTTCTAACTATGGCTACACCTTC.